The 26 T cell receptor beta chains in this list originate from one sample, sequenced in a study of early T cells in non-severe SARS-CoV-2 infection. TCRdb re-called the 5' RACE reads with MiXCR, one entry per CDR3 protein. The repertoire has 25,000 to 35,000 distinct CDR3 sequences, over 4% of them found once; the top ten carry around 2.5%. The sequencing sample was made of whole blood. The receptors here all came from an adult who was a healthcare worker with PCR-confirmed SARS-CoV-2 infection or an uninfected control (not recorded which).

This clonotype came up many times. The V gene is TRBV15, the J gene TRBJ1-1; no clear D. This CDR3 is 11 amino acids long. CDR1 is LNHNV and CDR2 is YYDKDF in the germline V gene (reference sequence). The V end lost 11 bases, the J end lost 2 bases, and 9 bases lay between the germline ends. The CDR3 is CACARNTEAFF. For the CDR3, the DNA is TGTGCCTGTGCCCGAAACACTGAAGCTTTCTTT.

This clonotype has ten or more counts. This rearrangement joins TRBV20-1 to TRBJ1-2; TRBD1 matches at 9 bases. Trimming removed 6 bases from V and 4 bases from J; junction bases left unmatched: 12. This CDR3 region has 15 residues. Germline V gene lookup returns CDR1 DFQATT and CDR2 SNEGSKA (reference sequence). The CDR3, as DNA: TGCAGTGCACCGAGAAACAGGGGGCGGGTCTATGGCTACACCTTC. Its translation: CSAPRNRGRVYGYTF.

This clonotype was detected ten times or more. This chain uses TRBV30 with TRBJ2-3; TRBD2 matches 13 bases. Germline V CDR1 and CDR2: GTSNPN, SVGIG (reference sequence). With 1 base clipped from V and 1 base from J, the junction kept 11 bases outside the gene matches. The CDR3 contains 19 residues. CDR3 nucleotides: TGTGCCTGGAGTGGCCTCGGGACTAGCGGGGAGATGGGCACAGATACGCAGTATTTT. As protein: CAWSGLGTSGEMGTDTQYF.

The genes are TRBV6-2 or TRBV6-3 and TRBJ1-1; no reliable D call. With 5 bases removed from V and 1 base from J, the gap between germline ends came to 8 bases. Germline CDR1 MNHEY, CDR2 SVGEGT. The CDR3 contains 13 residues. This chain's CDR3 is CASSNERNTEAFF. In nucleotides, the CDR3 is TGTGCCAGCAGTAACGAACGGAACACTGAAGCTTTCTTT.

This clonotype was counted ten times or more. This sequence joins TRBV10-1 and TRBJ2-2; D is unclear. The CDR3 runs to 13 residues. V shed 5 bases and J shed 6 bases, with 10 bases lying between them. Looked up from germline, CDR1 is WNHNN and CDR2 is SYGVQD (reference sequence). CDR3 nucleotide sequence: TGCGCCAGCAGTACTCCCCAGGCCGGGGAGCTGTTTTTT. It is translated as CASSTPQAGELFF.

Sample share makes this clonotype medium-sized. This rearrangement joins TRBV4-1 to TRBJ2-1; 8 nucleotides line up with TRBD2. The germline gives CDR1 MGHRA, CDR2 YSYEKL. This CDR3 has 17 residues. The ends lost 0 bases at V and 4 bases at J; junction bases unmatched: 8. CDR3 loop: CASSQDGGLGGYNEQFF. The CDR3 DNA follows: TGCGCCAGCAGCCAAGATGGGGGACTAGGGGGATACAATGAGCAGTTCTTC.

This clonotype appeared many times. The CDR3 nucleotides are TGCAGTGACCAGGCGGACTATGGCTACACCTTC. Residues: CSDQADYGYTF. V gene TRBV20-1 combines with J gene TRBJ1-2; D unclear. V was cut by 7 bases and J by 3 bases, with 9 bases left in between. This CDR3 is 11 amino acids long. The V gene's germline CDR1 is DFQATT and CDR2 SNEGSKA (reference sequence).

CDR3 coding DNA: TGTGCCAGCAGTTCCCGGTCAGGGCCCGAAGATACGCAGTATTTT. Its translation: CASSSRSGPEDTQYF. The chain recombines TRBV12-3 or TRBV12-4 with TRBJ2-3; possibly TRBD1 for D (5 bases). Trimming took off 4 bases at V and 5 bases at J, with 16 bases between the two ends. This CDR3 is built from 15 residues.

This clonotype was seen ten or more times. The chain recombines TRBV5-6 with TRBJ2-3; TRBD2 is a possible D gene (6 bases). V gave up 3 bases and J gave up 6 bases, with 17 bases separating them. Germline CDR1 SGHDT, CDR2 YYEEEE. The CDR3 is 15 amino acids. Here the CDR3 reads CASSWPGEAGDTQYF. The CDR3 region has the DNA TGTGCCAGCAGCTGGCCCGGGGAGGCGGGGGATACGCAGTATTTT. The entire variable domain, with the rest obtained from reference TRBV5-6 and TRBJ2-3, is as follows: DAGVTQSPTHLIKTRGQQVTLRCSPKSGHDTVSWYQQALGQGPQFIFQYYEEEERQRGNFPDRFSGHQFPNYSSELNVNALLLGDSALYLCASSWPGEAGDTQYFGPGTRLTVL.

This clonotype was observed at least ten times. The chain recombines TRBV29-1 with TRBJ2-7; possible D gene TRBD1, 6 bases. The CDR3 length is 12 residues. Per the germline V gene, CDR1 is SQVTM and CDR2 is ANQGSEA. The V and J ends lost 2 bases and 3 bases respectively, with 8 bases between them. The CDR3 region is CSVERDNYEQYF. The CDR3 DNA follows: TGCAGCGTTGAAAGGGACAACTACGAGCAGTACTTC.

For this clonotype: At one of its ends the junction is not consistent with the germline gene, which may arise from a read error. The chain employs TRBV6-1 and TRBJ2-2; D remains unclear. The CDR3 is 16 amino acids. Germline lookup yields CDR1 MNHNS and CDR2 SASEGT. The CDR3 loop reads CASTETPPPNTGELFF. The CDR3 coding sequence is TGTGCCAGCACTGAAACCCCCCCCCCGAACACCGGGGAGCTGTTTTTT.

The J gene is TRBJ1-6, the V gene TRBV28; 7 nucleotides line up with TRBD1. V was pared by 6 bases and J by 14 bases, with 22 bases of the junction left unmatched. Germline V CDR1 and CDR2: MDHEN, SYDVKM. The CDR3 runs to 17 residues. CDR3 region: CASSYNRGKDLLRALHF. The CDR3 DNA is TGTGCCAGCAGCTATAACAGGGGAAAAGATCTCCTACGGGCCCTCCACTTT.

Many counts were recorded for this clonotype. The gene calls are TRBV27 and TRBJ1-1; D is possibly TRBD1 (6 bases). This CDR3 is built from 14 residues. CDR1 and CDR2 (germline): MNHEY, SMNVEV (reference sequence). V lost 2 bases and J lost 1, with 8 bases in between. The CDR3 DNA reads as TGTGCCAGCAGTTTAGTGGGGGCGAACACTGAAGCTTTCTTT. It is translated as CASSLVGANTEAFF.

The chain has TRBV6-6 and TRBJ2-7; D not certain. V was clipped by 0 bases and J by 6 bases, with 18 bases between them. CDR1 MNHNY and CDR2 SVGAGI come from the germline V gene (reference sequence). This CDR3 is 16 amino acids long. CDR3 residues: CASSYSMEGRSPEQYF. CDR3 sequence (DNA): TGTGCCAGCAGTTACTCGATGGAAGGAAGGTCCCCCGAGCAGTACTTC.

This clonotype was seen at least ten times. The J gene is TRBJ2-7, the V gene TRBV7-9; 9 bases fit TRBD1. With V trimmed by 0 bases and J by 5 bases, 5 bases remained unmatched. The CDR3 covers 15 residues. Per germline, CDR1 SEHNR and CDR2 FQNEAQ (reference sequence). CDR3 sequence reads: CASSLAGTGTNEQYF. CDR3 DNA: TGTGCCAGCAGCTTAGCCGGGACAGGGACTAACGAGCAGTACTTC.

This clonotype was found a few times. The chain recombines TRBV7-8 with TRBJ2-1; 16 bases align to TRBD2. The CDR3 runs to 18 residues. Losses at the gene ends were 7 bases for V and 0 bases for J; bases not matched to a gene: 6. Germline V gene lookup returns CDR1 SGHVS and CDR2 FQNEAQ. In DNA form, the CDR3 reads TGTGCCAGCATGGGACTAGCGGGAGGGCAGGGCTCCTACAATGAGCAGTTCTTC. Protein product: CASMGLAGGQGSYNEQFF. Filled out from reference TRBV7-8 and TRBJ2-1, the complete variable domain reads GAGVSQSPRYKVAKRGQDVALRCDPISGHVSLFWYQQALGQGPEFLTYFQNEAQLDKSGLPSDRFFAERPEGSVSTLKIQRTQQEDSAVYLCASMGLAGGQGSYNEQFFGPGTRLTVL.

The CDR3 nucleotides read TGCGCCAGCAGCTTCCGGACTAGCGGGGAGGTCGCCTACGAGCAGTACTTC. As protein: CASSFRTSGEVAYEQYF. The chain is built from TRBV5-1 and TRBJ2-7; 12 bases are a match to TRBD2. The CDR3 covers 17 residues. Per germline, CDR1 SGHRS and CDR2 YFSETQ. The V gene end was trimmed by 2 bases and the J gene end by 2 bases; junction bases not matched to a gene: 8.

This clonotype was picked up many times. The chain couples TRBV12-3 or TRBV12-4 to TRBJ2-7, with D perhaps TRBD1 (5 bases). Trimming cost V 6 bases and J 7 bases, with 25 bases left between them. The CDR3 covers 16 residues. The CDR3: CASSPSPDTLGAEQYF. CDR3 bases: TGTGCCAGCAGCCCTTCCCCGGACACTTTAGGGGCTGAGCAGTACTTC.

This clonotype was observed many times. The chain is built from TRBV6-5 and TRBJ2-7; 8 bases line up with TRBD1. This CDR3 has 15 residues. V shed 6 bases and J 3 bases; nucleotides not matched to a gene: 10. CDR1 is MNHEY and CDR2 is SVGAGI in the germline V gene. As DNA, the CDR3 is TGTGCCAGCAGAGCTTTAACAGGGGGTATCTACGAGCAGTACTTC. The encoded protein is CASRALTGGIYEQYF.

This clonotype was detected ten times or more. CDR3 nucleotides: TGTGCCACGGACAGGGGGTCCACTGAAGCTTTCTTT. Amino acids: CATDRGSTEAFF. The chain links TRBV19 to TRBJ1-1, with TRBD1 identical over 10 bases. Germline V lookup: CDR1 LNHDA, CDR2 SQIVND (reference sequence). The CDR3 consists of 12 residues. After removal of 10 bases from V and 4 bases from J, the junction contained 3 bases not matched to a gene.

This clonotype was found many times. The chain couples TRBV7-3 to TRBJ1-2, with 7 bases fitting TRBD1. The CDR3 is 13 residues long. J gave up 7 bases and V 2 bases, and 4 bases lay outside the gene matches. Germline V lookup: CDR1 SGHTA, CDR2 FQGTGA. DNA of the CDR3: TGTGCCAGCAGCTTACGACAGGGTTCTGGCTACACCTTC. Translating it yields CASSLRQGSGYTF. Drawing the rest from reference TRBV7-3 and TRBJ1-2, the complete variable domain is GAGVSQTPSNKVTEKGKYVELRCDPISGHTALYWYRQSLGQGPEFLIYFQGTGAADDSGLPNDRFFAVRPEGSVSTLKIQRTERGDSAVYLCASSLRQGSGYTFGSGTRLTVV.

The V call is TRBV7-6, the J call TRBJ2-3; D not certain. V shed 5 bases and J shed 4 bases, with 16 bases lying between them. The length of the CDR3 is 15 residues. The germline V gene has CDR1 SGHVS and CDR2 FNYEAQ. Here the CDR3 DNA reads TGTGCCAGCAGCCGATACCAGTCCAACCCAGATACGCAGTATTTT. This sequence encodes CASSRYQSNPDTQYF.

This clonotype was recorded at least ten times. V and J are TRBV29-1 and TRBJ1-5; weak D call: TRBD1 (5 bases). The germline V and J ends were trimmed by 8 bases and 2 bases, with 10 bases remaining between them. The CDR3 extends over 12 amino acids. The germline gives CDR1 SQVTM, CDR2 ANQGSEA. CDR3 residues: CSTQTGNQPQHF. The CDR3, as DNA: TGCAGCACACAGACAGGCAATCAGCCCCAGCATTTT.

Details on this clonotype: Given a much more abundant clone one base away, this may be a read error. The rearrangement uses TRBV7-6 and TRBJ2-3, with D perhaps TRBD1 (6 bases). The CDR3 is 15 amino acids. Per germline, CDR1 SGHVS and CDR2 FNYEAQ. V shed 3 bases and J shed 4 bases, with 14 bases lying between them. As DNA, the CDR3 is TGTGCCAGCAGCTTTACAGGGTTACTCTCAGATACGCAGTATTTT. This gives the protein CASSFTGLLSDTQYF.

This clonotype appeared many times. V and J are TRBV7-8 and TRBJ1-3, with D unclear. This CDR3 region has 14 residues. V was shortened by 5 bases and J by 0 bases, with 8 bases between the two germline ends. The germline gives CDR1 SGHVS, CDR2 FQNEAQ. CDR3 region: CASSTYSSGNTIYF. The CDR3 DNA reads TGTGCCAGCAGCACCTACAGCTCTGGAAACACCATATATTTT.

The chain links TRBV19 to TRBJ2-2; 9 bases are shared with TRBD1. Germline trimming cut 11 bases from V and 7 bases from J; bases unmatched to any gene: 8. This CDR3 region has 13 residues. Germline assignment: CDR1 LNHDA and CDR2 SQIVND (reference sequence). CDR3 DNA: TGTGCCTCCGGGACAGGGAGCCACGGGGAGCTGTTTTTT. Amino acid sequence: CASGTGSHGELFF. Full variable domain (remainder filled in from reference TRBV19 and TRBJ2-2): DGGITQSPKYLFRKEGQNVTLSCEQNLNHDAMYWYRQDPGQGLRLIYYSQIVNDFQKGDIAEGYSVSREKKESFPLTVTSAQKNPTAFYLCASGTGSHGELFFGEGSRLTVL.